Below are 32 T cell receptor beta chains sequenced from a single sample in a study of T cell changes during pregnancy in multiple sclerosis. TCRdb's table, derived via immunoSEQ multiplex PCR, lists solely in-frame clones and lacks some. The sample contains about 75,000 clones, 75% to 95% of which appear only once. Specimen: CD4+ T cells from peripheral blood mononuclear cells, collected before pregnancy. The receptors come from a female donor with multiple sclerosis, enrolled in a pregnancy study.

The V call is TRBV7-2, the J call TRBJ2-7; the D is unclear. CDR3 length: 11 residues. V was trimmed by 4 bases and J by 2 bases, leaving 3 bases between them. Germline values: CDR1 SGHTA, CDR2 FQGNSA. The CDR3 DNA sequence: TGTGCCAGCAGCTCGGCCTACGAGCAGTACTTC. It yields the protein CASSSAYEQYF. Full variable domain (rest looked up from reference TRBV7-2 and TRBJ2-7): GAGVSQSPSNKVTEKGKDVELRCDPISGHTALYWYRQSLGQGLEFLIYFQGNSAPDKSGLPSDRFSAERTGGSVSTLTIQRTQQEDSAVYLCASSSAYEQYFGPGTRLTVT.

This clone was seen only once. The chain recombines TRBV18 with TRBJ1-2, with D possibly being TRBD1 (5 bases). The CDR3 covers 15 residues. V lost 2 bases and J 3 bases, leaving 13 bases between the germline ends. The germline V gene has CDR1 KGHSH and CDR2 LQKENI. Here the CDR3 DNA reads TGTGCCAGCTCACCAATCTCGGGGGGACACTATGGCTACACCTTC. As protein: CASSPISGGHYGYTF.

V usage is TRBV5-8 and J usage is TRBJ2-7; D gene uncertain. Germline V gene data show CDR1 as SGHTS and CDR2 as YDEGEE. CDR3 length: 17 amino acids. The germline V and J ends were trimmed by 1 base and 0 bases, with 17 bases remaining between them. The CDR3 DNA reads TGTGCCAGCAGCTTGAAGGTTGATGGCGGATTCTCCTACGAGCAGTACTTC. Protein: CASSLKVDGGFSYEQYF.

The table lists this clone with a count of one. The chain carries TRBV6-1 and TRBJ2-1; D may be TRBD1 (5 bases). From germline, CDR1 is MNHNS and CDR2 SASEGT. V lost 2 bases, J lost 12 bases, and 14 bases lay in between. This CDR3 contains 13 residues. This chain's CDR3 is CASSELRAVGQFF. The CDR3 bases are TGTGCCAGCAGTGAACTCAGGGCGGTGGGGCAGTTCTTC.

This clone was seen once. The V call is TRBV5-1, the J call TRBJ2-3; tentative D call: TRBD1 (5 bases). V lost 6 bases and J 2 bases, leaving 10 bases between the germline ends. Per the germline V gene, CDR1 is SGHRS and CDR2 is YFSETQ. The CDR3 has 13 residues. For the CDR3, the DNA is TGCGCCAGCAAGCCTGGACACACAGATACGCAGTATTTT. It specifies CASKPGHTDTQYF.

The chain combines TRBV19 with TRBJ1-2; D is unresolved. This CDR3 spans 12 amino acids. V was pared by 6 bases and J by 2 bases, with 7 bases between. Germline CDR1 reads LNHDA; CDR2 reads SQIVND (reference sequence). As DNA, the CDR3 is TGTGCCAGTAGCCCTCTGAACTATGGCTACACCTTC. Protein: CASSPLNYGYTF.

This chain connects TRBV9 to TRBJ2-7; D is unclear. The V gene lost 1 base and the J gene lost 3 bases, with 5 bases spanning the gap. The CDR3 has 12 residues. Germline lookup yields CDR1 SGDLS and CDR2 YYNGEE. The CDR3 DNA follows: TGTGCCAGCAGCGTAACAGACTACGAGCAGTACTTC. Translated, it gives CASSVTDYEQYF. The entire variable domain, with the rest obtained from reference TRBV9 and TRBJ2-7, is as follows: DSGVTQTPKHLITATGQRVTLRCSPRSGDLSVYWYQQSLDQGLQFLIQYYNGEERAKGNILERFSAQQFPDLHSELNLSSLELGDSALYFCASSVTDYEQYFGPGTRLTVT.

The chain links TRBV19 to TRBJ1-3; 7 positions match TRBD1. The CDR3 contains 14 residues. CDR1 is LNHDA, CDR2 SQIVND, per germline (reference sequence). V lost 5 bases to trimming and J lost 6 bases; unmatched junction nucleotides: 7. CDR3 bases: TGTGCCAGTAGTGCTCGACAGGGTGCAAACACCATATATTTT. Amino acids: CASSARQGANTIYF.

The V gene is TRBV19, the J gene TRBJ1-2, with 11 bases fitting TRBD1. Germline trimming cut 3 bases from V and 8 bases from J; bases unmatched to any gene: 11. CDR3 length equals 16 residues. Germline V gene sequence: CDR1 LNHDA, CDR2 SQIVND (reference sequence). CDR3: CASSIMDRGPLEGYTF. Here the CDR3 DNA reads TGTGCCAGTAGTATTATGGACAGGGGGCCGCTCGAGGGCTACACCTTC. The full variable domain, rest sourced from reference TRBV19 and TRBJ1-2, is DGGITQSPKYLFRKEGQNVTLSCEQNLNHDAMYWYRQDPGQGLRLIYYSQIVNDFQKGDIAEGYSVSREKKESFPLTVTSAQKNPTAFYLCASSIMDRGPLEGYTFGSGTRLTVV.

The rearrangement links TRBV7-2 to TRBJ1-6; 8 nucleotides match TRBD1. CDR3 length: 15 residues. CDR1 is SGHTA, CDR2 FQGNSA, per germline. V was pared by 1 base and J by 5 bases, with 1 base of the junction left unmatched. Here the CDR3 DNA reads TGTGCCAGCAGCTTAGGGACAGGGAATAATTCACCCCTCCACTTT. It is translated as CASSLGTGNNSPLHF. Complete variable domain (other parts from reference TRBV7-2 and TRBJ1-6): GAGVSQSPSNKVTEKGKDVELRCDPISGHTALYWYRQSLGQGLEFLIYFQGNSAPDKSGLPSDRFSAERTGGSVSTLTIQRTQQEDSAVYLCASSLGTGNNSPLHFGNGTRLTVT.

The chain combines TRBV23-1 with TRBJ2-1; TRBD2 matches 10 bases. TRBV23-1 falls under the ORF class, with uncertain function. Trimming at V came to 4 bases and at J to 8 bases, leaving 11 bases not matched to a gene. The CDR3 consists of 16 residues. The CDR3 reads CASSLFMWTSGYEQFF. DNA of the CDR3: TGCGCCAGCAGTCTGTTCATGTGGACTAGCGGATATGAGCAGTTCTTC.

The rearrangement uses TRBV11-2 and TRBJ1-1, with a possible D match to TRBD1 (6 bases). CDR3 length equals 13 residues. Germline V gene sequence: CDR1 SGHAT, CDR2 FQNNGV. V shed 3 bases and J shed 12 bases, with 17 bases lying between them. CDR3 coding DNA: TGTGCCAGCAGCTTCCCGGGGGGCAGCGTAACTTTCTTT. Its protein is CASSFPGGSVTFF. Full variable domain (remainder filled in from reference TRBV11-2 and TRBJ1-1): EAGVAQSPRYKIIEKRQSVAFWCNPISGHATLYWYQQILGQGPKLLIQFQNNGVVDDSQLPKDRFSAERLKGVDSTLKIQPAKLEDSAVYLCASSFPGGSVTFFGQGTRLTVV.

The chain has TRBV19 and TRBJ2-7, with 9 bases identical to TRBD1. Germline CDR1 reads LNHDA; CDR2 reads SQIVND (reference sequence). CDR3 length equals 15 residues. V shed 3 bases, J shed 4 bases, and the junction held 7 bases outside the gene matches. CDR3 nucleotide sequence: TGTGCCAGTAGTATCGGCGGGACAGGGCTTTACGAGCAGTACTTC. It encodes CASSIGGTGLYEQYF.

This chain connects TRBV4-1 to TRBJ1-2, with D possibly matching TRBD1 (6 bases). Per the germline V gene, CDR1 is MGHRA and CDR2 is YSYEKL. This CDR3 has 15 residues. The V end was cut by 5 bases, the J end by 3 bases, with 16 bases between. CDR3 protein: CASSDDWGRDYGYTF. CDR3 bases: TGCGCCAGCAGCGACGACTGGGGGCGCGACTATGGCTACACCTTC.

This clone occurred a few times. The genes are TRBV6-6 and TRBJ2-3; TRBD2 matches at 12 bases. CDR3 length: 15 amino acids. Germline V lookup: CDR1 MNHNY, CDR2 SVGAGI (reference sequence). V was clipped by 6 bases and J by 4 bases; unmatched bases: 5. The chain's CDR3 is CASRLAGGGADTQYF. CDR3 coding DNA: TGTGCCAGCAGACTAGCGGGGGGCGGAGCAGATACGCAGTATTTT.

CDR3 sequence reads: CAITTSGGTDTQYF. The CDR3 DNA is TGTGCCATTACTACTAGCGGGGGCACAGATACGCAGTATTTT. The V call is TRBV6-1, the J call TRBJ2-3; 10 bases map to TRBD2. Per the germline V gene, CDR1 is MNHNS and CDR2 is SASEGT. The CDR3 loop spans 14 amino acids. V was clipped by 10 bases and J by 1 base; unmatched bases: 5.

The rearrangement links TRBV11-2 to TRBJ1-2, with 9 bases lining up with TRBD1. Germline-derived CDR1 and CDR2 are SGHAT and FQNNGV. The CDR3 spans 14 residues. Trimming removed 5 bases from V and 4 bases from J; junction bases left unmatched: 5. In DNA, the CDR3 is TGTGCCAGCAGCCTAGTACAGGGGGCCTATGGCTACACCTTC. Encoded protein: CASSLVQGAYGYTF.

The gene calls are TRBV4-3 and TRBJ2-7; the D gene is possibly TRBD1 (6 bases). The CDR3 extends over 15 amino acids. Germline V gene sequence: CDR1 LGHNA, CDR2 YSLEER. V lost 3 bases to trimming and J lost 4 bases, with 16 bases between them. As DNA, the CDR3 is TGCGCCAGCAGCCATGGCCGGGACACGTCTTACGAGCAGTACTTC. It codes for CASSHGRDTSYEQYF.

This chain links TRBV5-4 with TRBJ2-2; 13 positions match TRBD2. Germline V CDR1 and CDR2: SGHNT, YYREEE (reference sequence). J was trimmed by 4 bases and V by 3 bases; bases with no gene match: 3. The CDR3 length is 16 residues. Here the CDR3 DNA reads TGTGCCAGCAGCTGGACTAGCGGGAGTATCACCGGGGAGCTGTTTTTT. It specifies CASSWTSGSITGELFF. The complete variable domain, with remaining parts taken from reference TRBV5-4 and TRBJ2-2, reads ETGVTQSPTHLIKTRGQQVTLRCSSQSGHNTVSWYQQALGQGPQFIFQYYREEENGRGNFPPRFSGLQFPNYSSELNVNALELDDSALYLCASSWTSGSITGELFFGEGSRLTVL.

The V and J genes are TRBV11-1 and TRBJ2-3, with TRBD1 matching over 11 bases. The V and J ends lost 4 bases and 6 bases, in that order; junction bases with no gene match: 3. Per germline, CDR1 SGHAT and CDR2 FQDESV (reference sequence). The length of the CDR3 is 14 residues. The CDR3 spells CASSWDRGSDTQYF. The CDR3 DNA sequence: TGTGCCAGCAGCTGGGACAGGGGGTCGGATACGCAGTATTTT.

The gene calls are TRBV29-1 and TRBJ1-2; 8 positions match TRBD1. The V gene's germline CDR1 is SQVTM and CDR2 ANQGSEA. V was pared by 5 bases and J by 4 bases, with 9 bases of the junction left unmatched. This CDR3 spans 14 amino acids. The CDR3 loop reads CSVRRGQMGYGYTF. Here the CDR3 DNA reads TGCAGCGTTCGCAGGGGGCAAATGGGCTATGGCTACACCTTC.

The chain combines TRBV7-9 with TRBJ1-6; D may be TRBD1 (6 bases). V was pared by 5 bases and J by 6 bases, with 20 bases between. Germline V lookup: CDR1 SEHNR, CDR2 FQNEAQ (reference sequence). The CDR3 consists of 17 residues. The CDR3 region is CASSPQDSLEFNSPLHF. As DNA, the CDR3 is TGTGCCAGCAGCCCTCAGGACAGCTTAGAGTTTAATTCACCCCTCCACTTT.

Turning to this clone: Other DNA sequences from this sample encode an identical CDR3 as well. CDR3: CASSENRDQETQYF. Written as DNA, the CDR3 is TGTGCCAGCAGTGAGAACAGGGATCAGGAGACCCAGTACTTC. The rearrangement joins TRBV2 to TRBJ2-5, with D tentatively TRBD1 (6 bases). V was clipped by 3 bases and J by 5 bases, with 13 bases between them. Germline CDR1 and CDR2: SNHLY and FYNNEI. CDR3 length: 14 residues.

V and J are TRBV19 and TRBJ2-7; D might be TRBD1 (6 bases). V gave up 1 base and J gave up 5 bases, with 15 bases separating them. This CDR3 is built from 15 residues. The germline V gene encodes CDR1 LNHDA and CDR2 SQIVND (reference sequence). DNA of the CDR3: TGTGCCAGTAGTATAGCCCGGGACAATCGGCACGAGCAGTACTTC. This translates into CASSIARDNRHEQYF.

The chain has TRBV7-3 and TRBJ1-1; 9 bases line up with TRBD1. This CDR3 has 13 residues. Germline V gene data show CDR1 as SGHTA and CDR2 as FQGTGA. Trimming took 5 bases from V and 11 from J; bases not matched to a gene: 9. The CDR3 spells CASSQQGDRDAFF. Here the CDR3 DNA reads TGTGCCAGCAGCCAGCAGGGGGACAGGGATGCTTTCTTT.

The chain links TRBV7-2 to TRBJ2-1; 11 positions match TRBD2. This CDR3 contains 15 residues. V was clipped by 5 bases and J by 10 bases; unmatched bases: 10. Looked up from germline, CDR1 is SGHTA and CDR2 is FQGNSA. The CDR3 region has the DNA TGTGCCAGCAGCCCCCAAATAGCGGGGGGGCGAGAGCAGTTCTTC. Its protein product is CASSPQIAGGREQFF. The full variable domain, its missing parts supplied by reference TRBV7-2 and TRBJ2-1, is GAGVSQSPSNKVTEKGKDVELRCDPISGHTALYWYRQSLGQGLEFLIYFQGNSAPDKSGLPSDRFSAERTGGSVSTLTIQRTQQEDSAVYLCASSPQIAGGREQFFGPGTRLTVL.

The chain recombines TRBV5-6 with TRBJ1-1, with a weak D call TRBD1 (5 bases). The germline V and J ends were trimmed by 3 bases and 10 bases, with 13 bases remaining between them. The CDR3 has 12 residues. Germline assignment: CDR1 SGHDT and CDR2 YYEEEE. The CDR3 region has the DNA TGTGCCAGCAGCTCTACAGGTTACGGAGCTTTCTTT. It specifies CASSSTGYGAFF.

The V gene is TRBV6-5, the J gene TRBJ1-1, with D maybe TRBD1 (6 bases). The CDR3 runs 12 residues. From germline, CDR1 is MNHEY and CDR2 SVGAGI. The V end lost 7 bases, the J end lost 8 bases, and 14 bases lay between the germline ends. CDR3 amino acids: CASNPGTKEAFF. The CDR3 region has the DNA TGTGCCAGCAACCCCGGGACAAAGGAAGCTTTCTTT.

The V call is TRBV14, the J call TRBJ2-5; D gene uncertain. The CDR3 runs to 11 residues. Trimming removed 1 base at V and 7 bases at J, with 4 bases between. Germline V gene data show CDR1 as SGHDN and CDR2 as FVKESK. The CDR3 DNA reads as TGTGCCAGCAGCCAAGTGGCGACCCAGTACTTC. The encoded protein is CASSQVATQYF. Using reference TRBV14 and TRBJ2-5 for the parts outside the CDR3, the full variable domain is EAGVTQFPSHSVIEKGQTVTLRCDPISGHDNLYWYRRVMGKEIKFLLHFVKESKQDESGMPNNRFLAERTGGTYSTLKVQPAELEDSGVYFCASSQVATQYFGPGTRLLVL.

Here the CDR3 reads CASSLDGGINTDTQYF. CDR3 DNA sequence: TGTGCCAGCAGCTTGGATGGCGGGATAAACACAGATACGCAGTATTTT. V and J are TRBV5-5 and TRBJ2-3, with a weak D call TRBD2 (6 bases). V shed 0 bases and J shed 2 bases, with 13 bases lying between them. The V gene's germline CDR1 is SGHKS and CDR2 YYEKEE (reference sequence). This CDR3 comprises 16 residues.

This chain's CDR3 is CASSYSEVRLGEQFF. CDR3 nucleotides: TGTGCCAGCAGTTACTCGGAGGTTCGGCTTGGTGAGCAGTTCTTC. V usage is TRBV6-5 and J usage is TRBJ2-1; D is possibly TRBD2 (5 bases). Germline lookup yields CDR1 MNHEY and CDR2 SVGAGI. The CDR3 covers 15 residues. V lost 0 bases to trimming and J lost 9 bases, with 15 bases between them.

This clone was recorded once. The chain is built from TRBV9 and TRBJ1-1; D is ambiguous. The CDR3 sequence is 13 residues long. V was pared by 3 bases and J by 1 base, with 7 bases between. CDR1 is SGDLS and CDR2 is YYNGEE in the germline V gene. CDR3 bases: TGTGCCAGCAGCGGGGCAACGAACACTGAAGCTTTCTTT. Translated: CASSGATNTEAFF.